This T cell receptor (beta chain) was captured in a study of blood T cells in healthy people across ages. The second PCR ran roughly 6 to 11 cycles with a sample-barcoded 5' primer and J-beta primers. TCRdb called the 5' RACE reads again in MiXCR, with one record for every CDR3 protein. Of over a million distinct CDR3 sequences listed, 40% to 55% are singletons. The germline V gene has CDR1 KGHDR and CDR2 SFDVKD. CDR3 length: 16 amino acids. The chain couples TRBV24-1 to TRBJ2-7, with a possible D match to TRBD1 (5 bases). The last part of the DNA fits TRBJ2-5 better; the J call may be wrong. This clonotype was obtained from a woman aged 55 to 70 in good health. The sequenced sample consisted of blood. In DNA, the CDR3 is TGTGCCACCAGTGATCCCAGGGAAACCCCGAGGGAGACCCAGTACTTC. Amino acids: CATSDPRETPRETQYF.